These T cell receptor beta chains were read from a single sample in a study of patients and donors after allogeneic stem cell transplantation. In TCRdb, the RT-PCR reads were re-called with MiXCR into one record per CDR3 protein. The sample lists approximately 170,000 distinct CDR3 sequences, 24% occurring once. The specimen was blood, either unsorted or a sorted T cell fraction (not recorded which). These receptors all come from a human donor who was either an allogeneic HSCT recipient or a stem cell or donor lymphocyte infusion donor (not recorded which). It is not recorded whose cells these are; they may come from a transplant donor. The CDR3 runs from the conserved cysteine through the conserved F or W. A D gene is named only where the DNA matches it firmly. Some rows have no size entry. The others give once, few or many, or a class for an expanded clone.

TRBJ1-6	-	TRBV7-2	few	TGTGCCAGCAGCTTATTAGGAATCAATTCACCCCTCCACTTT	CASSLLGINSPLHF
TRBJ1-4	-	TRBV4-2	many	TGTGCCAGCAGCCAAGTAGACGGGGACGAGCTGTTTTTT	CASSQVDGDELFF
TRBJ1-5	-	TRBV3-1	few	TGTGCCAGCAGCCAAAGTCCGGGGGGAAATCAGCCCCAGCATTTT	CASSQSPGGNQPQHF
TRBJ2-1	TRBD1	TRBV5-5	-	TGTGCCAGCAGCTCAACCGGGACAGGGGATGAGCAGTTCTTC	CASSSTGTGDEQFF
TRBJ2-3	TRBD2	TRBV20-1	-	TGCAGTTCACCCCTAGCGGGGGGCGCGGATACGCAGTATTTT	CSSPLAGGADTQYF
TRBJ1-2	TRBD1	TRBV7-2	-	TGTGCCAGCAGGAAAGATCAGGGGGCGCGATATGGCTACACCTTC	CASRKDQGARYGYTF
TRBJ2-3	TRBD1	TRBV5-6	-	TGTGCCAGCAGCTTAGGGACAGGGTTCACAGATACGCAGTATTTT	CASSLGTGFTDTQYF
TRBJ2-7	-	TRBV15	few	TGTGCCACCAGCAGAGCGGGGGACGAGCAGTACTTC	CATSRAGDEQYF
TRBJ2-7	TRBD1	TRBV12-3/TRBV12-4	-	TGTGCCAGCAGTCCAGACAGGGGGGTGAACGAGCAGTACTTC	CASSPDRGVNEQYF
TRBJ2-5	TRBD2	TRBV7-8	-	TGTGCCAGCAGCACGAGGACTAGCCAAGAGACCCAGTACTTC	CASSTRTSQETQYF
TRBJ2-7	-	TRBV29-1	few	TGCAGCGTTGTAGAGGCTAGCGCTTGGGAGCAGTACTTC	CSVVEASAWEQYF
TRBJ2-3	TRBD2	TRBV12-3/TRBV12-4	-	TGTGCCAGCAGTGCAGGGACTAGCTCCCCAGATACGCAGTATTTT	CASSAGTSSPDTQYF
TRBJ2-2	-	TRBV29-1	-	TGCAGCGTGGCGGGACAAAACACCGGGGAGCTGTTTTTT	CSVAGQNTGELFF
TRBJ2-1	-	TRBV7-2	-	TGTGCCAGCAGCTTAGACGAGAGCTCCTACAATGAGCAGTTCTTC	CASSLDESSYNEQFF
TRBJ2-3	-	TRBV5-5	-	TGTGCCAGCAGCTCGGGACCTCGAAGCACAGATACGCAGTATTTT	CASSSGPRSTDTQYF
TRBJ1-2	TRBD1	TRBV12-3/TRBV12-4	few	TGTGCCAGCCGCCCCCCCGGGACAGAGAGAAACCACTATGGCTACACCTTC	CASRPPGTERNHYGYTF
TRBJ2-1	TRBD2	TRBV4-1	-	TGCGCCAGCAGCCAAGATAGGGAGCGGGGAAGCTCCTACAATGAGCAGTTCTTC	CASSQDRERGSSYNEQFF
TRBJ2-3	-	TRBV13	-	TGTGCCAGCAGCTTTTGGGGAGAGGCCACAGATACGCAGTATTTT	CASSFWGEATDTQYF
TRBJ1-3	-	TRBV7-2	few	TGTGCCAGCAGCTTCGCCGGAAACACCATATATTTT	CASSFAGNTIYF
TRBJ1-5	TRBD1	TRBV10-3	few	TGTGCCATCAGTGACCCTAGGACAGGGCCATCAGCCCAGCATTTT	CAISDPRTGPSAQHF
TRBJ1-2	TRBD1	TRBV7-8	-	TGTGCCAGCAGCTTAGGGACAGGATCGTCGACCTACTTC	CASSLGTGSSTYF
TRBJ1-2	TRBD1	TRBV20-1	many	TGCAGTGCTCGGGACAGTCTCTATGGCTACACCTTC	CSARDSLYGYTF
TRBJ2-5	TRBD1	TRBV6-6	few	TGTGCCAGCATCGGGAGACAGGGGGAATTCGGGGAGACCCAGTACTTC	CASIGRQGEFGETQYF
TRBJ1-1	-	TRBV23-1	-	TGCGCCAGCAGTCAAACAGGGCCCACTGAAGCTTTCTTT	CASSQTGPTEAFF
TRBJ1-2	-	TRBV5-1	-	TGCGCCAGCAGCTTGGCCAGCACAGCGATTGGCTATGGCTACACCTTC	CASSLASTAIGYGYTF
TRBJ2-1	TRBD2	TRBV7-6	-	TGTGCCAGCAGCTTATTACCCGATAGCGGGAGGGCCTCTAGTGAGCAGTTCTTC	CASSLLPDSGRASSEQFF
TRBJ1-4	-	TRBV21-1	-	TGTGCCAGCAGCAAAGAGGATTTCAAGTGGGTAGGACCGACTAATGAAAAACTGTTTTTT	CASSKEDFKWVGPTNEKLFF
TRBJ1-2	-	TRBV12-3/TRBV12-4	few	TGTGCCAGCAGTTTGGGCCGCAAAGGGGGCTACACCTTC	CASSLGRKGGYTF
TRBJ1-1	TRBD1	TRBV11-1	-	TGTGCCAGCAGCTTTACTCCGGGACAGGGGAACACTGAAGCTTTCTTT	CASSFTPGQGNTEAFF
TRBJ2-5	TRBD2	TRBV4-2	-	TGTGCCAGCAGCCAGGGGACTAGCGGGAGGGAAATTCAAGAGACCCAGTACTTC	CASSQGTSGREIQETQYF
TRBJ1-1	-	TRBV6-2/TRBV6-3	many	TGTGCCAGCAGTTACTCGAAGGGTGAAGCTTTCTTT	CASSYSKGEAFF
TRBJ1-5	-	TRBV4-1	-	TGCGCCAGCAGCCAAGACAGATCGTATCAGCCCCAGCATTTT	CASSQDRSYQPQHF
TRBJ2-7	-	TRBV12-3/TRBV12-4	-	TGTGCCAGCAGCCCCCGTGCTGGGGCACCGAGCTCCTACGAGCAGTACTTC	CASSPRAGAPSSYEQYF
TRBJ2-5	-	TRBV9	few	TGTGCCAGCAGCAAAGACAAGATGACTAGCCAAGAGACCCAGTACTTC	CASSKDKMTSQETQYF
TRBJ2-5	-	TRBV2	-	TGTGCCAGCAGTGAGTCTCTAGGGACCCAGTACTTC	CASSESLGTQYF
TRBJ2-7	-	TRBV27	-	TGTGCCAGCGGAACAGGGGAACTAGCGGCCTACGAGCAGTACTTC	CASGTGELAAYEQYF
TRBJ2-5	-	TRBV24-1	few	TGTGCCACCAGTGATACCCGGGACAACCAAGAGACCCAGTACTTC	CATSDTRDNQETQYF
TRBJ1-1	TRBD1	TRBV6-5	many	TGTGCCAGCAGTTACTTAGGGACAGGCGGTAAAGCTTTCTTT	CASSYLGTGGKAFF
TRBJ1-5	-	TRBV12-3/TRBV12-4	few	TGTGCCAGCAGCAAAAAAAAGGCTAGCAATCAGCCCCAGCATTTT	CASSKKKASNQPQHF
TRBJ1-2	-	TRBV12-3/TRBV12-4	many	TGTGCCAGCAGTTCACAGGGTTCCTATGGCTACACCTTC	CASSSQGSYGYTF
TRBJ1-6	TRBD1	TRBV20-1	few	TGCAGTGCTAGGTGGACAGGGGGGCGAAGTAATTCACCCCTCCACTTT	CSARWTGGRSNSPLHF
TRBJ2-1	TRBD2	TRBV3-1	-	TGTGCCAGCAGCCAATTGGCGGGAGAACATGCTGAGCAGTTCTTC	CASSQLAGEHAEQFF
TRBJ1-4	TRBD1	TRBV5-1	few	TGCGCCAGCAGCCTCAGGACAGGGATAAGTGGCGAAAAACTGTTTTTT	CASSLRTGISGEKLFF
TRBJ2-2	-	TRBV7-9	-	TGTGCCAGCAGCTTTAGCGTTATCTTCTTGGACACCGGGGAGCTGTTTTTT	CASSFSVIFLDTGELFF
TRBJ2-5	-	TRBV29-1	once	TGCAGCGGAGCAAGGTCCGAGACCCAGTACTTC	CSGARSETQYF
TRBJ2-3	TRBD2	TRBV7-9	-	TGTGCCAGCAGCTTGTCAACTAGCGGGGGTATCACAGATACGCAGTATTTT	CASSLSTSGGITDTQYF
TRBJ1-2	-	TRBV25-1	few	TGTGCCAGCAGTGGCGCGGGGGGCTATGGCTACACCTTC	CASSGAGGYGYTF